The TCR beta chain under discussion was sequenced for a study of T cell repertoires in cytomegalovirus infection. Across the whole study: Public signatures in TCR beta pointed to CMV infection and matching HLA type.

Regarding the study as a whole: In two of eight donors, the top clonotype was HLA-C-restricted CMV-specific.

One entry per CDR3 protein results from TCRdb running MiXCR on the reads. Among roughly 320,000 distinct CDR3 sequences listed, over 7.5% were seen once. The V gene lost 5 bases and the J gene lost 3 bases, with 7 bases spanning the gap. This CDR3 is 12 amino acids long. The germline CDR1 and CDR2 sequences are SEHNR and FQNEAQ (reference sequence). This clonotype came up many times. As yet, its antigen is unknown. The receptor comes from a human donor in good health (CMV status not recorded). Some clones in this sample may be carry-over from other donors' samples. The chain carries TRBV7-9 and TRBJ1-2; TRBD1 is a possible D gene (6 bases). Sequences were obtained from PBMCs. The CDR3 loop is CASSPGDYGYTF. The CDR3 nucleotides read TGTGCCAGCAGCCCAGGGGACTATGGCTACACCTTC. Full variable domain (outside the CDR3, taken from reference TRBV7-9 and TRBJ1-2): DTGVSQNPRHKITKRGQNVTFRCDPISEHNRLYWYRQTLGQGPEFLTYFQNEAQLEKSRLLSDRFSAERPKGSFSTLEIQRTEQGDSAMYLCASSPGDYGYTFGSGTRLTVV.